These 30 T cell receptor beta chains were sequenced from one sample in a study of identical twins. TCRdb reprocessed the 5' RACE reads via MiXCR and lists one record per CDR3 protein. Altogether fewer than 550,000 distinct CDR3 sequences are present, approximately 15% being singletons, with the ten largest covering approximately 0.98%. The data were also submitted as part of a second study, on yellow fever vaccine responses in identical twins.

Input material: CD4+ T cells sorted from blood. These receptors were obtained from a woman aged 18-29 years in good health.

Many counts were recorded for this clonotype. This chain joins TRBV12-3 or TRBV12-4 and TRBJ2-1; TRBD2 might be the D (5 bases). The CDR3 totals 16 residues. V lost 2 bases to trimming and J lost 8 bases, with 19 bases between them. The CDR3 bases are TGTGCCAGCAGTTTAATGGGTTCTAGCTTCCACCATGAGCAGTTCTTC. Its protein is CASSLMGSSFHHEQFF.

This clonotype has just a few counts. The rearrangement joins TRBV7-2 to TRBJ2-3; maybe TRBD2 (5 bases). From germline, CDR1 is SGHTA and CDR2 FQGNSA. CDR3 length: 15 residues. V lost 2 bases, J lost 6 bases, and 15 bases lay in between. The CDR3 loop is CASSLQRPRNDTQYF. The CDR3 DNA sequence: TGTGCCAGCAGCTTACAGCGGCCCCGGAATGATACGCAGTATTTT. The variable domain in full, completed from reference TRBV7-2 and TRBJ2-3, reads GAGVSQSPSNKVTEKGKDVELRCDPISGHTALYWYRQSLGQGLEFLIYFQGNSAPDKSGLPSDRFSAERTGGSVSTLTIQRTQQEDSAVYLCASSLQRPRNDTQYFGPGTRLTVL.

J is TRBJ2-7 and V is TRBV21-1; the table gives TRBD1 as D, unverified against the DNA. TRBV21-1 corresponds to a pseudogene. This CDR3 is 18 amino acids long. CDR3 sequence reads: CASIKLTITGRSSYEQYF. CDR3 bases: TGTGCCAGCATCAAACTAACGATAACGGGACGGAGCTCCTACGAGCAGTACTTC.

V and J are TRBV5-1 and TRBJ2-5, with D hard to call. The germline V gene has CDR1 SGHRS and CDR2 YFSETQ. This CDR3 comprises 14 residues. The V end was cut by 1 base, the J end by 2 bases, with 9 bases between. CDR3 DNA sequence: TGCGCCAGCAGCTTGAGCGTAGCTCAAGAGACCCAGTACTTC. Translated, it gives CASSLSVAQETQYF.

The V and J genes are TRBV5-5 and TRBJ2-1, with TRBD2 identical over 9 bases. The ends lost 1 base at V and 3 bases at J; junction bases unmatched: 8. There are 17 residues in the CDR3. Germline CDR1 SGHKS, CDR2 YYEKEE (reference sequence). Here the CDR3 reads CASSLSRAGGYYNEQFF. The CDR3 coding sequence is TGTGCCAGCAGCTTGTCTCGGGCGGGGGGGTACTACAATGAGCAGTTCTTC.

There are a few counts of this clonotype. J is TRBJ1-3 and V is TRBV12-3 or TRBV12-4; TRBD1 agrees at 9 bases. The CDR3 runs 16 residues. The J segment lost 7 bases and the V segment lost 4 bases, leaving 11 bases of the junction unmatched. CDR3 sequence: CASSSHRGHLWNTIYF. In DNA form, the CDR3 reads TGTGCCAGCAGTTCGCACAGGGGGCATCTATGGAACACCATATATTTT.

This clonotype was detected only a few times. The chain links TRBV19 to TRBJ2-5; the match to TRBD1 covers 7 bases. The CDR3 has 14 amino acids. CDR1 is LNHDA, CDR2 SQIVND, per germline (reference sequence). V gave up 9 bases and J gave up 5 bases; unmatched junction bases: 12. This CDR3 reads CASSGQALGETQYF. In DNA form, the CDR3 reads TGTGCCAGCAGTGGACAGGCCCTTGGGGAGACCCAGTACTTC.

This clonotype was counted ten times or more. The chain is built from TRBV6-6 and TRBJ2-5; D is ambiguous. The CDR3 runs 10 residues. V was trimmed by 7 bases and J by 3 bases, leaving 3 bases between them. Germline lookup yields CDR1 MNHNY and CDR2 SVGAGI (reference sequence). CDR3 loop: CASKKETQYF. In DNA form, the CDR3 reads TGTGCCAGCAAGAAAGAGACCCAGTACTTC.

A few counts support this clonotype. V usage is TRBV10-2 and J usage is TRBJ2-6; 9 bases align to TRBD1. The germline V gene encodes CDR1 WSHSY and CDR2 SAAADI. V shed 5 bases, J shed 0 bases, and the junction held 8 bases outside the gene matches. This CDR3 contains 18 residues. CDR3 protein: CASSLSTGGLSGANVLTF. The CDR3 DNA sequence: TGCGCCAGCAGTCTATCGACAGGGGGTCTCTCTGGGGCCAACGTCCTGACTTTC.

This chain's CDR3 is CASRETSGGPLRTDTQYF. For the CDR3, the DNA is TGTGCCAGCAGAGAGACTAGCGGGGGGCCCCTCCGCACAGATACGCAGTATTTT. The gene calls are TRBV2 and TRBJ2-3; 13 bases match TRBD2. Germline trimming cut 6 bases from V and 1 base from J; bases unmatched to any gene: 10. This CDR3 contains 18 residues. Germline CDR1 and CDR2: SNHLY and FYNNEI.

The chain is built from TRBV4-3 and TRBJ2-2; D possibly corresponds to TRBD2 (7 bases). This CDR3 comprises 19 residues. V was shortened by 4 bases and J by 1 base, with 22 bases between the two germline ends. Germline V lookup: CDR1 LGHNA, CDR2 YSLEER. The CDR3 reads CASSPPAGEGSGNTGELFF. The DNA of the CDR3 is TGCGCCAGCAGCCCCCCGGCAGGGGAGGGGAGCGGGAACACCGGGGAGCTGTTTTTT.

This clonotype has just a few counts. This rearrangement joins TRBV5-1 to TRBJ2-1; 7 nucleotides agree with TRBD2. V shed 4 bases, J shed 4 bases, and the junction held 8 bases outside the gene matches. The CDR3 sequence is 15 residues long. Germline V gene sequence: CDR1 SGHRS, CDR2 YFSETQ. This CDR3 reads CASSISGVGYNEQFF. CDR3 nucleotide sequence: TGCGCCAGCAGCATCAGCGGGGTGGGATACAATGAGCAGTTCTTC.

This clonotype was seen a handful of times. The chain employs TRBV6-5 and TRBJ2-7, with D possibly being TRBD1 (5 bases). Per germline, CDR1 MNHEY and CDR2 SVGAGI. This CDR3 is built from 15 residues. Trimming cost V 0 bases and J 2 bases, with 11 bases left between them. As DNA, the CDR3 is TGTGCCAGCAGTTACTCTCGCACAGGTGCCTACGAGCAGTACTTC. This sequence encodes CASSYSRTGAYEQYF.

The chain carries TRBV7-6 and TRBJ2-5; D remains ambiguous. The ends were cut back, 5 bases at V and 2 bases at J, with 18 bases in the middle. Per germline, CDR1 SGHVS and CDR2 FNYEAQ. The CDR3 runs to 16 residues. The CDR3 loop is CASSRRIWTPQETQYF. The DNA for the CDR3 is TGTGCCAGCAGCCGTAGAATCTGGACCCCACAAGAGACCCAGTACTTC.

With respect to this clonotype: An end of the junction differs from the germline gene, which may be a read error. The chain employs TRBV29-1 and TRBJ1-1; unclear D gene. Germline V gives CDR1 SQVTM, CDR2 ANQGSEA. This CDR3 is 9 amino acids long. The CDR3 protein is CSVFPPVAF. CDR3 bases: TGCAGCGTCTTTCCGCCCGTTGCTTTT. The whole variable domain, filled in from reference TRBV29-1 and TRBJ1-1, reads SAVISQKPSRDICQRGTSLTIQCQVDSQVTMMFWYRQQPGQSLTLIATANQGSEATYESGFVIDKFPISRPNLTFSTLTVSNMSPEDSSIYLCSVFPPVAFGQGTRLTVV.

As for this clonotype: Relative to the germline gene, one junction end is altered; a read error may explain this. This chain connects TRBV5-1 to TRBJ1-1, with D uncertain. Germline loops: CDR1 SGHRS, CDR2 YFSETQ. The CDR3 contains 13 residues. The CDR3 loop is CASCLAGYTEAFF. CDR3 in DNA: TGCGCCAGCTGCTTGGCGGGGTACACTGAAGCTTTCTTT. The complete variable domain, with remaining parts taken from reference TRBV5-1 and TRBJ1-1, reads KAGVTQTPRYLIKTRGQQVTLSCSPISGHRSVSWYQQTPGQGLQFLFEYFSETQRNKGNFPGRFSGRQFSNSRSEMNVSTLELGDSALYLCASCLAGYTEAFFGQGTRLTVV.

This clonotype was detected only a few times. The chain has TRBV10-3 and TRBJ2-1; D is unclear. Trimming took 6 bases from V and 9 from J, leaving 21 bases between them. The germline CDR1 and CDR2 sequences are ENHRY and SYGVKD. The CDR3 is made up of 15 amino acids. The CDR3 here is CAIRDSSHILGEQFF. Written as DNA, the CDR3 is TGTGCCATCAGAGACTCCTCCCATATACTTGGTGAGCAGTTCTTC.

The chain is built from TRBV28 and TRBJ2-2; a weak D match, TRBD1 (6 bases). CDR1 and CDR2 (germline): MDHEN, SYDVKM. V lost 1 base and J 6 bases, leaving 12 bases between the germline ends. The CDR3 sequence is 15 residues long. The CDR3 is CASSLSAKGAGELFF. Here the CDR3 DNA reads TGTGCCAGCAGTTTATCGGCCAAGGGGGCCGGGGAGCTGTTTTTT.

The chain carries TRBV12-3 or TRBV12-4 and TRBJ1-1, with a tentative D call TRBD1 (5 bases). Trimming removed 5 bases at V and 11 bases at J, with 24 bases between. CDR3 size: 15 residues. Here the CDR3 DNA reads TGTGCCAGCAGTGATTCCGGGATCTCCCTCAAGGGGGCTTTCTTT. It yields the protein CASSDSGISLKGAFF.

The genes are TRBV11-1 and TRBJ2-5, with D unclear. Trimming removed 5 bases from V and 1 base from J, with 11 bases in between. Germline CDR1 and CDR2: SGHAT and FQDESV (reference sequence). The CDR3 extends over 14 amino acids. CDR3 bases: TGTGCCAGCAGCCGAGGATCTCTCCAAGAGACCCAGTACTTC. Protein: CASSRGSLQETQYF.

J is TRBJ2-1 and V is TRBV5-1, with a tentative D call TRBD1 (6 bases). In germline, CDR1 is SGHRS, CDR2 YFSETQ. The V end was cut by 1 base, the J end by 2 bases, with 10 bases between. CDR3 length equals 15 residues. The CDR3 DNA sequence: TGCGCCAGCAGCTTGCAGGGGTTTCCCTACAATGAGCAGTTCTTC. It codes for CASSLQGFPYNEQFF.

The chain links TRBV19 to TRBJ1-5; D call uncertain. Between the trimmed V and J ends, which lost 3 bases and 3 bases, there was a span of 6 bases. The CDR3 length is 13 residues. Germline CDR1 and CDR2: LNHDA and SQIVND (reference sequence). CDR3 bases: TGTGCCAGTAGTATGTCGGTCAATCAGCCCCAGCATTTT. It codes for CASSMSVNQPQHF.

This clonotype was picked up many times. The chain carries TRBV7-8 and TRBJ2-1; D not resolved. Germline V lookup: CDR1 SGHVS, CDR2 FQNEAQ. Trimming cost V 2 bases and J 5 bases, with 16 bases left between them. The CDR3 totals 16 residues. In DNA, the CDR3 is TGTGCCAGCAGCTTAAGCTTGCTAGTGGCCCACAATGAGCAGTTCTTC. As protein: CASSLSLLVAHNEQFF.

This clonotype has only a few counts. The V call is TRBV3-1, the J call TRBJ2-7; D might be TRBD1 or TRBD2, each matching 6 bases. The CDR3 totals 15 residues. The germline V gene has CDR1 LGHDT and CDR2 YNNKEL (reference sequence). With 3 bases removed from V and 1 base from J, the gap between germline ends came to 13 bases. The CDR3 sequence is CASSHFGGRSYEQYF. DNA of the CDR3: TGTGCCAGCAGCCATTTCGGGGGCAGGTCCTACGAGCAGTACTTC.

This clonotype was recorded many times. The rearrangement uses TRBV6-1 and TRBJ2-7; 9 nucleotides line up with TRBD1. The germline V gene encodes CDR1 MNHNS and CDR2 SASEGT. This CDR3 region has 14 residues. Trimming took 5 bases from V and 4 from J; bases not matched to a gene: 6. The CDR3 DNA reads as TGTGCCAGCAGTCTTGGGGACAGGGCGTACGAGCAGTACTTC. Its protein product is CASSLGDRAYEQYF.

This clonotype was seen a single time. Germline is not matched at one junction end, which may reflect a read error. In DNA, the CDR3 is TGCTGTGCTAGACCCCTCCCGGACGGGGGGGCCACAGATACGCAGTATTTT. Its protein product is CCARPLPDGGATDTQYF. This chain uses TRBV20-1 with TRBJ2-3, with 8 bases aligning to TRBD2. The CDR3 extends over 17 amino acids. The germline gives CDR1 DFQATT, CDR2 SNEGSKA (reference sequence).

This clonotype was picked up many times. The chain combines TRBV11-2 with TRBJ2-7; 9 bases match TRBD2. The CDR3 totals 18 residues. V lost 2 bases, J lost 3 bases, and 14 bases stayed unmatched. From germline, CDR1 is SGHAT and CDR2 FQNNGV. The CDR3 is CASSLSGSGLALNYEQYF. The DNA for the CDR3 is TGTGCCAGCAGCTTATCCGGGTCCGGACTAGCGTTAAACTACGAGCAGTACTTC.

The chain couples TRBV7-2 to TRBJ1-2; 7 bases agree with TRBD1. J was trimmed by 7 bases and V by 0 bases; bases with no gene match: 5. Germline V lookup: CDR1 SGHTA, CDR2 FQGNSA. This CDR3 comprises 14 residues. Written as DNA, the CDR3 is TGTGCCAGCAGCTTAGCTTCGACAGGGCCTGGCTACACCTTC. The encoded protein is CASSLASTGPGYTF.

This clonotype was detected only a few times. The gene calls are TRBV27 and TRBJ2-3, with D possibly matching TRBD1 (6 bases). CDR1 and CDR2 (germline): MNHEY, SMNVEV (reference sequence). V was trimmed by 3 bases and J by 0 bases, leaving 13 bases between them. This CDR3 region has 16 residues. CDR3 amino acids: CASSFRTGISTDTQYF. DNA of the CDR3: TGTGCCAGCAGTTTCCGCACAGGGATTAGCACAGATACGCAGTATTTT.

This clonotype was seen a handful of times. This chain's CDR3 is CASSQREGTQYF. The CDR3 DNA is TGTGCCAGCAGTCAGCGGGAAGGGACCCAGTACTTC. This chain links TRBV6-5 with TRBJ2-5; TRBD2 agrees at 7 bases. CDR3 length: 12 amino acids. In germline, CDR1 is MNHEY, CDR2 SVGAGI. Trimming removed 5 bases from V and 7 bases from J; junction bases left unmatched: 4.